A single sample is the source of the 13 T cell receptor beta chains below, sequenced in a study of read filtering for tumor transcriptome and immune sequencing. The library was built from roughly 400 ng RNA with molecular barcoded adaptors for alpha/delta and beta/gamma chains. TCRdb re-called the reads with MiXCR, one entry per CDR3 protein. This table holds approximately 60,000 distinct CDR3 sequences, under 25% found once. The sequenced sample was a population of CD138-negative cells sorted from bone marrow. The receptors were gathered from a donor older than 35 with multiple myeloma.

This clonotype was recorded a few times. V usage is TRBV12-3 or TRBV12-4 and J usage is TRBJ1-1; D unresolved. Trimming cost V 7 bases and J 1 base, with 13 bases left between them. The CDR3 is 14 residues long. CDR3 bases: TGTGCCAGCACCCGGAGGTCCGGGAACACTGAAGCTTTCTTT. It yields the protein CASTRRSGNTEAFF.

At least ten counts were recorded for this clonotype. The V and J genes are TRBV9 and TRBJ2-1, with D possibly being TRBD2 (5 bases). In germline, CDR1 is SGDLS, CDR2 YYNGEE. This CDR3 is built from 14 residues. V gave up 0 bases and J gave up 8 bases, with 12 bases separating them. This CDR3 reads CASSVVGGRDEQFF. CDR3 nucleotides: TGTGCCAGCAGCGTAGTAGGAGGCCGGGATGAGCAGTTCTTC.

A remark on this clonotype: Mismatch with germline at one junction end may stem from a read error. The rearrangement uses TRBV5-3 and TRBJ1-1; TRBD1 aligns across 7 bases. TRBV5-3 is placed among ORFs of uncertain function. The length of the CDR3 is 19 residues. For the CDR3, the DNA is TGTGCCAGAAGCTTGGACAGGGGCACCCGGCCCGACAAGAACACTGAAGCTCTCTTT. Amino acid sequence: CARSLDRGTRPDKNTEALF.

Comment on this clonotype: The junction departs from germline at one end; a sequencing error may be responsible. The genes are TRBV14 and TRBJ1-1; D unclear. The length of the CDR3 is 14 residues. Germline V gene data show CDR1 as SGHDN and CDR2 as FVKESK. CDR3 protein: CASSREQLYTETFF. The CDR3 DNA is TGTGCCAGCAGCCGGGAGCAGCTTTACACTGAAACTTTCTTC.

This clonotype came up a few times. This rearrangement joins TRBV29-1 to TRBJ2-5; D ambiguous. Germline V gene data show CDR1 as SQVTM and CDR2 as ANQGSEA. The V and J ends lost 2 bases and 1 base respectively, with 2 bases between them. This CDR3 comprises 11 residues. DNA for the CDR3: TGCAGCGTTGAATCCCAAGAGACCCAGTACTTC. Its protein is CSVESQETQYF.

There are many counts of this clonotype. The chain joins TRBV5-1 to TRBJ2-6; 8 nucleotides align to TRBD1. This CDR3 comprises 20 residues. After removal of 3 bases from V and 0 bases from J, the junction contained 14 bases not matched to a gene. Per the germline V gene, CDR1 is SGHRS and CDR2 is YFSETQ. Here the CDR3 DNA reads TGCGCCAGCAGCTCGACACTACGACAGGGGCAACCCTCTGGGGCCAACGTCCTGACTTTC. Translated: CASSSTLRQGQPSGANVLTF.

This clonotype was counted ten times or more. V usage is TRBV20-1 and J usage is TRBJ1-5; a weak D match, TRBD1 (5 bases). V lost 2 bases, J lost 1 base, and 12 bases lay in between. The germline V gene has CDR1 DFQATT and CDR2 SNEGSKA (reference sequence). This CDR3 contains 15 residues. The CDR3 region is CSARSPGDSNQPQHF. The DNA for the CDR3 is TGCAGTGCTAGATCCCCCGGGGACAGCAATCAGCCCCAGCATTTT.

In this sample, this clonotype turned up many times. This chain links TRBV4-1 with TRBJ1-1; D is unresolved. The CDR3 runs to 14 residues. V was clipped by 0 bases and J by 6 bases, with 11 bases between them. Germline V gene lookup returns CDR1 MGHRA and CDR2 YSYEKL. The CDR3 is CASSQEPGRAEAFF. CDR3 nucleotides: TGCGCCAGCAGCCAAGAGCCGGGGAGAGCTGAAGCTTTCTTT.

The table lists this clonotype with a few counts. This rearrangement joins TRBV7-3 to TRBJ2-7, with TRBD1 matching over 9 bases. Germline V CDR1 and CDR2: SGHTA, FQGTGA. V trimming: 5 bases; J trimming: 1 base; junction bases outside the gene matches: 6. CDR3 length: 15 amino acids. CDR3 coding DNA: TGTGCCAGCAGCCCCGGGACAGGGATTTCCTACGAGCAGTACTTC. Protein: CASSPGTGISYEQYF.

This clonotype was observed at least ten times. V gene TRBV29-1 combines with J gene TRBJ2-1; tentatively, D is TRBD1 or TRBD2 (5 bases each). Germline V gene sequence: CDR1 SQVTM, CDR2 ANQGSEA. There are 13 residues in the CDR3. The V gene lost 4 bases and the J gene lost 3 bases, with 10 bases spanning the gap. The CDR3 loop reads CSVGGAGYNEQFF. The CDR3 DNA is TGCAGCGTTGGAGGGGCGGGCTACAATGAGCAGTTCTTC.

This clonotype was observed many times. The genes are TRBV7-8 and TRBJ2-1; 14 bases fit TRBD2. This CDR3 is built from 16 residues. Germline CDR1 reads SGHVS; CDR2 reads FQNEAQ. Trimming removed 7 bases from V and 4 bases from J; junction bases left unmatched: 6. The CDR3 loop reads CASTQTSGGVYNEQFF. The CDR3, as DNA: TGTGCCAGCACCCAGACTAGCGGGGGGGTTTACAATGAGCAGTTCTTC.

This clonotype appeared a few times. J is TRBJ1-5 and V is TRBV6-1; TRBD1 is a possible D gene (6 bases). Germline lookup yields CDR1 MNHNS and CDR2 SASEGT. The CDR3 length is 12 residues. Trimming left V 7 bases short and J 5 bases short, with 9 bases between. CDR3 DNA sequence: TGTGCCAGCAAAGCAGGGGATCAGCCCCAGCATTTT. As protein: CASKAGDQPQHF.

This clonotype was counted only a few times. The genes are TRBV20-1 and TRBJ1-1; perhaps TRBD1 as D (6 bases). Germline CDR1 and CDR2: DFQATT and SNEGSKA (reference sequence). The CDR3 consists of 13 residues. Trimming removed 5 bases from V and 9 bases from J, with 19 bases in between. The CDR3, as DNA: TGCAGTGCTGTCCTAACATTCCAGGGGAAAGCTTTCTTT. Translating gives CSAVLTFQGKAFF.